This T cell receptor beta chain was identified during a study of shared clonotypes between healthy human individuals (dated by TCRdb to 2018 to 2020). With respect to the entire study: The cohort included a few men and two women between 18 and 49 years of age. Libraries were prepared and TCR repertoires were sequenced by different laboratories using diverse techniques, in order to increase sequencing depth and limit assay-specific biases. Each donor's leukapheresis produced roughly between roughly 0.85 and 9.5 billion PBMCs. Per donor, three plates each were used for CD4 naive and CD4 memory, two for CD8 naive, and one for CD8 memory. The study deeply sequenced blood TCR repertoires of five healthy adults to estimate repertoire size and the extent of clonotype sharing between individuals.

Donors were healthy HIV-negative adults with no recently reported acute infections or vaccinations. All donors were Caucasian adults living in Nashville, Tennessee, USA. Magnetic negative selection was used to enrich CD4+ T cells, after which naive cells were positively selected on CD45RA and the negative fraction became the memory subset. Blood was collected by leukapheresis, and PBMCs were isolated by Ficoll-Histopaque density gradient centrifugation and then cryopreserved in liquid nitrogen vapor phase. Analytical flow cytometry was used to check the purity and quantity of each magnetically sorted T cell population. Each sorted fraction had its genomic DNA isolated and then quantified by UV absorbance on a Nanodrop 2000c. For CDR1 and CDR2, the germline V gene (reference sequence) lists SGHNT and YYREEE. V lost 5 bases and J lost 7 bases, and the count of bases not matched to a germline gene is 6. Counted from cysteine to phenylalanine, this CDR3 has 14 amino acids. Only the CDR3 DNA is retained, 42 bases long and in frame from the first base.

Regarding this clone: Its target antigen remains unknown. No much larger clone is present one base from it, and per-base qualities are unavailable.

Beyond this particular receptor, the publication reports: Compared with non-shared clonotypes, the clonotypes found in all four sorted-subset donors had higher generation probabilities. The genetic and exposure-history diversity represented was limited by the small number of donors. Based on pairwise subsampling, the degree of clonotype sharing among donors was expected to be affected by sequencing depth. Naive subsets generally had larger estimated clonotype richness than memory subsets did. Sampling was limited to blood, and TCR repertoires in tissue likely differ from TCR repertoires in blood. When a few donors were compared, the shared fraction of clonotypes was 5% to 6.5% for naive CD4, over 3% for naive CD8, roughly 2.5% for memory CD4, and 0.4% for memory CD8. Even with the large sequencing depth, rarefaction of the sorted-subset datasets indicated that sequencing was incomplete.

Using the deep immunoSEQ assay, multiplex PCR amplified TCR CDR3 regions from genomic DNA. For each cell subset, the extracted genomic DNA was distributed evenly across all wells of several immunoSEQ 96-well plates, and each plate served as one replicate. Each replicate PCR for sorted subsets received around 200 ng genomic DNA, equal to roughly 29,000 T cell genomes. Purified libraries were measured with a Qubit 3.0 fluorometer, size-checked on a Bioanalyzer 2100, and measured again with the KAPA Library Quantification kit. A separate single-read 150-cycle Illumina NextSeq 550 flow cell was used to sequence each immunoSEQ 96-well plate. As for the authors' bioinformatics: The immunoSEQ output contained only junctional sequences without quality scores, so filtering could not match that applied to full-length reads. To assign V/J genes and CDR3, sequences were annotated against IMGT germline references using PyIR, a Python wrapper for IgBLAST v1.9. Reads were removed for weak V/J assignments (E-value above 1e-6), missing CDR3, stop codons, out-of-frame junctions, or ambiguous translated residues. V3J clonotypes were defined as sequences sharing an identical inferred V gene, J gene, and CDR3 amino acid sequence. Percentage overlap between repertoires was computed as shared unique clonotypes divided by the size of the smaller repertoire. RTK rarefaction, the Chao1 estimator, and Recon v2.1 estimates of unobserved clonotypes were used to assess repertoire richness. Generation probabilities for all TCRbeta clonotypes obtained by the gDNA method from a handful of donors were computed using OLGA. Sourced from immuneACCESS, this table was stored by TCRdb with only in-frame sequences that have V and J called. A share of the clones is absent; for the studies checked, an unresolved V gene accounts for under half, and the remainder has no known explanation. The V and J calls and clone size come from that table; D and trimming were worked out from the DNA. The sample yields about 2.3 million clones; more than 85% were counted once. 0.35% to 0.45% of the sample is held by the ten biggest clonotypes.

The sequence came from a man between 18 and 29 years old in good health. Some clones in this sample may be carry-over from other donors' samples. Sequencing used naive CD4+ T cells from PBMCs. Reading the label with the study, this specimen's cell subset or site is: CD45RA+ positively selected. This chain joins TRBV5-4 to TRBJ2-1, with 10 bases aligning to TRBD2. DNA sequence: TGTGCCAGCAGGGAAGCGGGAGGGCCTAATGAGCAGTTCTTC. Its translation is CASREAGGPNEQFF.